This TCR beta chain appears in the sequencing data of a study of T cell responses to AZD1222 COVID-19 vaccine. Turning to this clone: What it binds is unknown.

Profiled with immunoSEQ multiplex PCR; TCRdb holds only in-frame clones, not every one. Of nearly 90,000 clones detected, approximately 86% appear once; the ten largest clones hold roughly 5.8%. General study points: Repertoires were sampled only after the peak T cell response.

Germline V gene lookup returns CDR1 SGHTA and CDR2 FQGTGA. This CDR3 is built from 13 residues. Trimming shortened V by 0 bases and J by 9 bases, and 9 bases separated the two germline ends. This sequence originates from an adult in good health. The chain uses TRBV7-3 and TRBJ2-4, with D perhaps assigned TRBD1 or TRBD2 (5 bases each). The sequenced sample was peripheral blood, obtained on day 0 of AZD1222 vaccination. The CDR3 sequence is CASSLTFGGIQYF. For the CDR3, the DNA is TGTGCCAGCAGCTTAACGTTTGGGGGCATTCAGTACTTC.